This T cell receptor (beta chain) was identified during a study of T cell responses to AZD1222 COVID-19 vaccine. This clone has just one count. There are 13 residues in the CDR3. Germline CDR1 and CDR2: SQVTM and ANQGSEA. Losses at the gene ends were 4 bases for V and 1 base for J; bases not matched to a gene: 0. The repertoire was sequenced with immunoSEQ multiplex PCR; TCRdb's copy has only in-frame clones and lacks some. The table shows around 140,000 clones, with about 86% occurring only once. The sequence was obtained from an adult who received the AZD1222 COVID-19 vaccine. The sequences come from peripheral blood, collected 28 days after the second AZD1222 dose. The chain combines TRBV29-1 with TRBJ2-2; the match to TRBD1 covers 7 bases. In nucleotides, the CDR3 is TGCAGCGTTGGGGACAGGAACACCGGGGAGCTGTTTTTT. Translation: CSVGDRNTGELFF.